The clone carrying this TCR beta chain showed up many times. Its antigen is still unknown. This specimen comes from a study of early T cells in non-severe SARS-CoV-2 infection. Individual cDNA molecules were tagged with unique molecular identifiers. Each CDR3 protein is one row after TCRdb ran MiXCR on the 5' RACE reads. The table shows tens of thousands of distinct CDR3 sequences, with 9.5% to 13% occurring only once. Study-level findings and limits: VDJdb-based matching was biased toward anti-spike CD8 responses and missed private and CD4 specificities.

Germline CDR1 reads DFQATT; CDR2 reads SNEGSKA (reference sequence). The CDR3 spans 17 residues. The trim removed 4 bases at V and 4 bases at J, leaving 19 bases unmatched. The chain joins TRBV20-1 to TRBJ2-7, with TRBD1 matching 7 bases. Here the sequenced sample was whole blood, taken at baseline. The TCR comes from an adult who was a healthcare worker with PCR-confirmed SARS-CoV-2 infection or an uninfected control (not recorded which). CDR3 sequence: CSAKTDGPGQQPYEQYF. The CDR3 DNA follows: TGCAGTGCTAAAACCGACGGACCGGGACAGCAACCGTACGAGCAGTACTTC.